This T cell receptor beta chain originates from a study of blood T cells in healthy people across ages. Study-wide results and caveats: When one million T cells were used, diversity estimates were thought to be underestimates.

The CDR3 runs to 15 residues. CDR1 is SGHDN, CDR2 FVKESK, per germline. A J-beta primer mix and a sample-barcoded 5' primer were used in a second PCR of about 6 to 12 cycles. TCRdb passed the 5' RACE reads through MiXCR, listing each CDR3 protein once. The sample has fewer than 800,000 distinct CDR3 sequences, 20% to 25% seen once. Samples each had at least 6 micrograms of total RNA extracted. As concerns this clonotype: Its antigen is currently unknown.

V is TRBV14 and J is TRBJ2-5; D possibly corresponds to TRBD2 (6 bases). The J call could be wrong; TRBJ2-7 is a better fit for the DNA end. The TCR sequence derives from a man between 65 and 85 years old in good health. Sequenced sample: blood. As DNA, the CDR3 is TGTGCCAGCAGCATCCGGGACTCACCTGCTGCCGAGCAGTACTTC. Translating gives CASSIRDSPAAEQYF.